Below are 16 T cell receptor beta chains sequenced from a single sample in a study of siplizumab effects on memory and regulatory T cells. Here immunoSEQ multiplex PCR was the method, and the copy in TCRdb shows in-frame clones only, minus some. The sample has 70,000 to 90,000 clones; 93% are singletons. Sequencing used CD8+ T cells sorted from blood. The receptors stem from a human donor in good health.

This chain uses TRBV4-1 with TRBJ1-2; 7 bases match TRBD1. Germline CDR1 MGHRA, CDR2 YSYEKL. This CDR3 spans 15 amino acids. V shed 0 bases, J shed 4 bases, and the junction held 5 bases outside the gene matches. The CDR3 region is CASSQDQGDGYGYTF. CDR3 coding DNA: TGCGCCAGCAGCCAAGATCAGGGGGATGGCTATGGCTACACCTTC.

The genes are TRBV28 and TRBJ1-4; the D gene is possibly TRBD1 (6 bases). Trimming cost V 7 bases and J 1 base, with 19 bases left between them. This CDR3 comprises 17 residues. The germline V gene has CDR1 MDHEN and CDR2 SYDVKM. The CDR3 DNA is TGTGCCAGCAACCTCCACCCAGGGGAACAAACTAATGAAAAACTGTTTTTT. Residues: CASNLHPGEQTNEKLFF.

The genes are TRBV10-3 and TRBJ1-6; D is unresolved. This CDR3 is built from 15 residues. Germline-derived CDR1 and CDR2 are ENHRY and SYGVKD. Trimming stripped 3 bases from V and 9 bases from J, with 15 bases between. CDR3 residues: CAISEEGLGFSPLHF. CDR3 nucleotide sequence: TGTGCCATCAGTGAAGAGGGTCTGGGCTTTTCACCCCTCCACTTT.

This chain uses TRBV19 with TRBJ1-3; D is unresolved. The V gene lost 2 bases and the J gene lost 0 bases, with 8 bases spanning the gap. CDR1 is LNHDA and CDR2 is SQIVND in the germline V gene (reference sequence). This CDR3 spans 15 amino acids. DNA for the CDR3: TGTGCCAGTAGTATATACGGGTCCTCTGGAAACACCATATATTTT. It is translated as CASSIYGSSGNTIYF.

This clone showed up just a few times. The chain carries TRBV25-1 and TRBJ1-3; 7 bases map to TRBD1. The V gene end was trimmed by 4 bases and the J gene end by 7 bases; junction bases not matched to a gene: 1. The CDR3 contains 12 residues. Germline V gene data show CDR1 as MGHDK and CDR2 as SYGVNS. This CDR3 reads CASSGQGNTIYF. CDR3 nucleotide sequence: TGTGCCAGCAGTGGACAGGGCAACACCATATATTTT.

The chain links TRBV19 to TRBJ1-2, with D maybe TRBD1 (6 bases). The V and J ends lost 8 bases and 7 bases respectively, with 17 bases between them. Germline V lookup: CDR1 LNHDA, CDR2 SQIVND (reference sequence). The CDR3 is 13 amino acids. The DNA for the CDR3 is TGTGCCAGTGGGGCGCGGGGGGCTACTGGCTACACCTTC. Its translation: CASGARGATGYTF.

The chain uses TRBV9 and TRBJ1-2; the D gene is possibly TRBD1 (5 bases). The V end lost 4 bases, the J end lost 4 bases, and 17 bases lay between the germline ends. The V gene's germline CDR1 is SGDLS and CDR2 YYNGEE. The CDR3 spans 15 residues. The CDR3 DNA is TGTGCCAGCAGCTCGAGCGATGCGGGGGGCTATGGCTACACCTTC. Amino acids: CASSSSDAGGYGYTF.

The rearrangement uses TRBV6-5 and TRBJ2-1, with D possibly being TRBD1 (5 bases). CDR3 length: 11 amino acids. Trimming left V 10 bases short and J 9 bases short, with 13 bases between. Germline lookup yields CDR1 MNHEY and CDR2 SVGAGI. CDR3 bases: TGTGCCACCTTCCAGGGATTTGAGCAGTTCTTC. Translating gives CATFQGFEQFF.

The rearrangement uses TRBV6-5 and TRBJ1-1, with D unclear. CDR3 length: 13 residues. CDR1 is MNHEY, CDR2 SVGAGI, per germline. The ends were cut back, 0 bases at V and 5 bases at J, with 7 bases in the middle. The CDR3 coding sequence is TGTGCCAGCAGTTACTCGGAGTTGACTGAAGCTTTCTTT. Translation gives CASSYSELTEAFF.

This chain connects TRBV7-9 to TRBJ2-7; D possibly corresponds to TRBD1 (5 bases). The CDR3 runs 15 residues. Trimming took off 11 bases at V and 0 bases at J, with 20 bases between the two ends. The V gene's germline CDR1 is SEHNR and CDR2 FQNEAQ (reference sequence). CDR3 sequence (DNA): TGTGCCTCCCCCCCAGGGCAGCCGAGCTCCTACGAGCAGTACTTC. It encodes CASPPGQPSSYEQYF.

The chain links TRBV4-2 to TRBJ1-3; D is unclear. Trimming removed 0 bases at V and 0 bases at J, with 9 bases between. Germline CDR1 LGHNA, CDR2 YNFKEQ. The CDR3 totals 16 residues. CDR3 sequence reads: CASSQDRGFSGNTIYF. CDR3 in DNA: TGTGCCAGCAGCCAAGATCGGGGTTTCTCTGGAAACACCATATATTTT.

The chain uses TRBV30 and TRBJ2-3; D is unclear. Germline V lookup: CDR1 GTSNPN, CDR2 SVGIG (reference sequence). The CDR3 has 12 amino acids. V was shortened by 2 bases and J by 8 bases, with 11 bases between the two germline ends. The CDR3 nucleotides read TGTGCCTGGAGTTTTGCCCTCCCTACGCAGTATTTT. It codes for CAWSFALPTQYF. The whole variable domain, remainder taken from reference TRBV30 and TRBJ2-3, is SQTIHQWPATLVQPVGSPLSLECTVEGTSNPNLYWYRQAAGRGLQLLFYSVGIGQISSEVPQNLSASRPQDRQFILSSKKLLLSDSGFYLCAWSFALPTQYFGPGTRLTVL.

This sequence joins TRBV9 and TRBJ1-4; tentative D call: TRBD1 (5 bases). V was cut by 4 bases and J by 8 bases, with 24 bases left in between. The CDR3 has 17 amino acids. CDR1 and CDR2 (germline): SGDLS, YYNGEE. The DNA of the CDR3 is TGTGCCAGCAGCCCCAGCGGAGGGGCAGGGATTAACGAAAAACTGTTTTTT. It is translated as CASSPSGGAGINEKLFF.

The chain carries TRBV7-9 and TRBJ1-4; TRBD1 matches at 7 bases. CDR1 and CDR2 from the germline V gene are SEHNR and FQNEAQ (reference sequence). V gave up 6 bases and J gave up 5 bases; unmatched junction bases: 6. CDR3 length equals 14 residues. As DNA, the CDR3 is TGTGCCAGCAGACGGACAGGCCCGAATGAAAAACTGTTTTTT. This gives the protein CASRRTGPNEKLFF.

A few counts support this clone. V gene TRBV7-6 combines with J gene TRBJ1-5; D ambiguous. Germline V CDR1 and CDR2: SGHVS, FNYEAQ. The CDR3 covers 14 residues. Deletions cut 5 bases from V and 2 bases from J, with 10 bases between. This CDR3 reads CASSPNEGNQPQHF. The CDR3 DNA is TGTGCCAGCAGCCCGAACGAGGGCAATCAGCCCCAGCATTTT. The whole variable domain, remainder taken from reference TRBV7-6 and TRBJ1-5, is GAGVSQSPRYKVTKRGQDVALRCDPISGHVSLYWYRQALGQGPEFLTYFNYEAQQDKSGLPNDRFSAERPEGSISTLTIQRTEQRDSAMYRCASSPNEGNQPQHFGDGTRLSIL.

The chain recombines TRBV19 with TRBJ2-7; the match to TRBD1 covers 8 bases. V was clipped by 5 bases and J by 4 bases; unmatched bases: 4. Germline CDR1 and CDR2: LNHDA and SQIVND (reference sequence). The CDR3 sequence is 13 residues long. The DNA of the CDR3 is TGTGCCAGTAGTTTTGGACAGGGTTACGAGCAGTACTTC. Amino acid sequence: CASSFGQGYEQYF. Based on the CDR3 plus reference TRBV19 and TRBJ2-7, the full variable domain is DGGITQSPKYLFRKEGQNVTLSCEQNLNHDAMYWYRQDPGQGLRLIYYSQIVNDFQKGDIAEGYSVSREKKESFPLTVTSAQKNPTAFYLCASSFGQGYEQYFGPGTRLTVT.